This TCR beta chain was captured in a study of beta chain features in type 1 diabetes. Study conclusions and caveats: The study found that naive, central memory and Treg TCRB repertoires appeared more similar in patients than in healthy donors. All four CD4+ subsets of Type 1 diabetes patients contained TCRB CDR3s that were moderately but significantly shorter.

The whole isolated RNA underwent reverse transcription, so sequencing captured expressed TCRB transcripts. Here immunoSEQ multiplex PCR was the method, and the copy in TCRdb shows in-frame clones only, minus some. Here the sample spans some 360,000 clones, around a tenth being singletons. The V gene's germline CDR1 is SGDLS and CDR2 YYNGEE. Trimming stripped 4 bases from V and 2 bases from J, with 11 bases between. This CDR3 region has 14 residues. Worth noting for this clone: Its antigen is currently unknown.

Stem cell-like memory, regulatory, central memory and naive CD4+ cells were sorted via CD45RO/CCR7/CD25/CD127/CD95/CD27. Sequenced: central memory CD4+ T cells from blood. The chain employs TRBV9 and TRBJ2-3, with a weak D call TRBD2 (6 bases). This receptor was taken from a young man with type 1 diabetes. CDR3 loop: CASSPSGDTDTQYF. CDR3 sequence (DNA): TGTGCCAGCAGCCCCTCGGGGGACACAGATACGCAGTATTTT.